This T cell receptor beta chain was recovered during a study of shared clonotypes between healthy human individuals (dated by TCRdb to the early 2020s). General notes on the study: Three men and a couple of women, aged 18 to 49 years, made up the cohort. For each donor, three plates each were used for CD4 naive and CD4 memory, two plates were used for CD8 naive, and one plate was used for CD8 memory. Blood TCR repertoires of five healthy adults were deeply sequenced to estimate repertoire size and the extent of clonotype sharing between individuals. To increase sequencing depth and limit assay-specific biases, different laboratories used diverse techniques to prepare libraries and sequence TCR repertoires. Each donor's leukapheresis produced roughly between roughly 0.9 and 8.9 billion PBMCs. What the authors observed across the whole study: Across a handful of donors, about 4.5% of naive CD4, approximately 3.6% of naive CD8, approximately 2.5% of memory CD4, and approximately 0.4% of memory CD8 clonotypes were shared. Naive subsets generally had larger estimated clonotype richness than memory subsets. Compared with non-shared clonotypes, the clonotypes found in all four sorted-subset donors had higher generation probabilities. Pairwise subsampling led to the expectation that sequencing depth would affect the degree of clonotype sharing among donors. Only blood was sampled, and tissue TCR repertoires likely differ from those in blood. The small number of donors limited the genetic and exposure-history diversity represented. Incomplete sequencing was indicated by rarefaction of sorted-subset datasets, despite the large sequencing depth.

The V end loses 3 bases and the J end loses 0 bases, and a stretch of 6 bases separates them. From the cysteine through the phenylalanine, the CDR3 covers 15 amino acids. Only the CDR3 DNA stays, 45 bases, in frame from base 1. CDR1 and CDR2, looked up from the germline V gene (reference sequence), are LNHDA and SQIVND. Using the deep immunoSEQ assay, TCR CDR3 regions were amplified from genomic DNA by multiplex PCR. Genomic DNA extracted from each cell subset was distributed evenly over all wells of several immunoSEQ 96-well plates, and each plate served as one replicate. For sorted subsets, around 200 ng genomic DNA, equal to tens of thousands of T cell genomes, was loaded into each replicate PCR. The purified libraries were quantified using a Qubit 3.0 fluorometer, sized with a Bioanalyzer 2100, and then quantified again using the KAPA Library Quantification kit. Every immunoSEQ 96-well plate was sequenced on a separate single-read 150-cycle Illumina NextSeq 550 flow cell. Regarding the original processing steps: Because only junctional sequences without quality scores were contained in the immunoSEQ output, filtering matching that applied to full-length reads could not be performed. To assign V/J genes and CDR3, sequences were annotated using PyIR, a Python wrapper for IgBLAST v1.9, with IMGT germline references. Reads with weak V/J assignments (E-value above 1e-6), missing CDR3, stop codons, out-of-frame junctions, or ambiguous translated residues were removed. V3J clonotypes were defined as sequences sharing the same inferred V gene, J gene, and CDR3 amino acid sequence. To compute the percentage overlap between repertoires, the number of shared unique clonotypes was divided by the size of the smaller repertoire. RTK rarefaction, the Chao1 estimator, and Recon v2.1 estimates of unobserved clonotypes were used to assess repertoire richness. OLGA was used to compute generation probabilities for all TCRbeta clonotypes that the gDNA method yielded from four donors. The table was pulled from immuneACCESS by TCRdb, which kept in-frame rearrangements only. Such tables lose some clones; where checked, under half of the loss comes from unresolved V genes, and the rest has no known cause. The D gene and trimming were derived from the DNA, and the V and J assignments and clone size from that table. Here the sample has over 300,000 clones; around 86% occur a single time. Together, the top ten hold 16% of the sample.

Comment on this clone: Its antigen is still unknown. One base away there is no much larger clone; base qualities are not given.

The donors were healthy, HIV-negative adults who had no recently reported acute infections or vaccinations. All donors were Caucasian adults living in Nashville, Tennessee, USA. CD8 memory samples consisted of magnetically selected CD45RO+ cells combined with CCR7-negative CD45RA+ effector memory (TemRA) cells. Blood was obtained by leukapheresis, after which PBMCs were separated by Ficoll-Histopaque density gradient centrifugation and cryopreserved in liquid nitrogen vapor phase. Analytical flow cytometry was used to check the purity and quantity of each magnetically sorted T cell population. From each sorted fraction, genomic DNA was isolated and quantified by UV absorbance on a Nanodrop 2000c.

Sequenced sample: memory CD8+ T cells sorted from blood. The sample's cell subset or site label is to be understood as: CD45RO+ cells pooled with CCR7-negative TemRA cells. The chain uses TRBV19 and TRBJ2-6, with the identity of the D gene unclear. This clonotype was sampled from a man younger than 35 in good health. The base sequence is TGTGCCAGTAGTATGGATCTCTCTGGGGCCAACGTCCTGACTTTC. This translates into CASSMDLSGANVLTF.